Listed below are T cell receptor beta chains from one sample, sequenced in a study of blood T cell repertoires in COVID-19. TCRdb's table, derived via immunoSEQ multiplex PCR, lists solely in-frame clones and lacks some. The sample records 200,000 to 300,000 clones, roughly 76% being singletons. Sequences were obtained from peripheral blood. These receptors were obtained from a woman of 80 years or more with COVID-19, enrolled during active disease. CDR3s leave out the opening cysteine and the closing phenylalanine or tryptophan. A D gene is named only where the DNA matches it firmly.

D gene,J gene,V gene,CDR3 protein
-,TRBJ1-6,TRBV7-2,ASSWGGVASPLH
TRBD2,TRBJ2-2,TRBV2,ASSEPGGLAGKSNTGELF
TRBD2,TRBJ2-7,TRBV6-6,ASSSPSTSSYEQY
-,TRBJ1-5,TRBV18,ASSPDTYQPQH
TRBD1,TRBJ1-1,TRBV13,ASSHRGRNTEAF
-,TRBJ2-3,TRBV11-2,ASSLDGLTVGARTDTQY
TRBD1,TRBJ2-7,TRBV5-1,ASSVPGTGGSYEQY
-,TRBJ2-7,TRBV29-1,SAGPSPGEQY
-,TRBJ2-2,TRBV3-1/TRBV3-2,ASSQEFAPQGELF
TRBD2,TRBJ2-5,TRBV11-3,ASSLAGTSGETQY
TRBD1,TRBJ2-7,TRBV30,AWSLGQSYEQY
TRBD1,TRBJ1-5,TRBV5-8,ASSGGTGFVSNQPQH
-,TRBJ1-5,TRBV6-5,ASSYSRDYQPQH
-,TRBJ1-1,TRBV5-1,ASSLVNWNTEAF
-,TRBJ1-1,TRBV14,ASSQQANTEAF
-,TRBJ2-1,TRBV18,ASSLLDSSYNEQF
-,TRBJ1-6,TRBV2,ASSEALPGTIYGSPLH
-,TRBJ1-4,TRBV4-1,ASSQGRPGEKLF
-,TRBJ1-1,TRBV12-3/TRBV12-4,ASSSQTNTEAF
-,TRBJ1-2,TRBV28,ASSLKGGGGGYT
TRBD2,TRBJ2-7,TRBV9,ASSPSSGSRAGYEQY
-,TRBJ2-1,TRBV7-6,ASSLATSTEQF
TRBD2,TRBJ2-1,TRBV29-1,SVDSGRADNEQF
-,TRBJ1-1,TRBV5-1,ASSLAVDSRNTEAF
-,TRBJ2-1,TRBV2,ASTFRDRRGNEQF
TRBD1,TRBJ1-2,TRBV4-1,ASSQGSGGADYGYT
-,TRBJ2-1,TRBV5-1,ASSLVQGYNEQF
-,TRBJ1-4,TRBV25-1,ASSDPTGVEKLF
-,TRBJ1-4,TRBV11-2,ASSFASTNEKLF